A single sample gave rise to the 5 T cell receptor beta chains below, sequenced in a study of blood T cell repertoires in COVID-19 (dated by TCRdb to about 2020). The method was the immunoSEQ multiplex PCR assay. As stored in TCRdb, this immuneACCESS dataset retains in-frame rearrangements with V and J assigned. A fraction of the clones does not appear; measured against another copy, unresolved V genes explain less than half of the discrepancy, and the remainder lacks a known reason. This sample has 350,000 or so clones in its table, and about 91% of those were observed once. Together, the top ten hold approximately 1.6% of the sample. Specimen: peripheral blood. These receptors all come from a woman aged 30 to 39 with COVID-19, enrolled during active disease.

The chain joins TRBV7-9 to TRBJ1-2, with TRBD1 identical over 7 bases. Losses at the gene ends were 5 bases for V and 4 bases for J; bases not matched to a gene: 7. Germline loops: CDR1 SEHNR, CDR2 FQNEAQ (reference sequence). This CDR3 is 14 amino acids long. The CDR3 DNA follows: TGTGCCAGCAGCCCTAATGACAGGGCCTATGGCTACACCTTC. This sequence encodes CASSPNDRAYGYTF.

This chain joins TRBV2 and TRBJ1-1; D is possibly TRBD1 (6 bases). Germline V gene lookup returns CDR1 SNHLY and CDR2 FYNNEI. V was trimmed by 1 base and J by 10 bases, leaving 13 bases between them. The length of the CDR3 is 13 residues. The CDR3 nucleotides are TGTGCCAGCAGTGAAGAGGTGACAGGAGGAGCTTTCTTT. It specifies CASSEEVTGGAFF.

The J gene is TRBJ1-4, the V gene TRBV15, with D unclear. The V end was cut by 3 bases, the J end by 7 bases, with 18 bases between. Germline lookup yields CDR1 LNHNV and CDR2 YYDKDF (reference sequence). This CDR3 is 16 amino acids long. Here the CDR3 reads CATSSLLGVSSEKLFF. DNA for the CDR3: TGTGCCACCAGCAGCCTTTTGGGTGTTTCTAGTGAAAAACTGTTTTTT. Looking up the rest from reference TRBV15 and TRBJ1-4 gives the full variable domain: DAMVIQNPRYQVTQFGKPVTLSCSQTLNHNVMYWYQQKSSQAPKLLFHYYDKDFNNEADTPDNFQSRRPNTSFCFLDIRSPGLGDTAMYLCATSSLLGVSSEKLFFGSGTQLSVL.

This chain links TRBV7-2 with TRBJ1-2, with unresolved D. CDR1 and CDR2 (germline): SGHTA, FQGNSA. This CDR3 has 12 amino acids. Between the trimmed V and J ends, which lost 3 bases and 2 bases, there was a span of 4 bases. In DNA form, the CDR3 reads TGTGCCAGCAGCTTCTCCAACTATGGCTACACCTTC. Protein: CASSFSNYGYTF.

The CDR3 coding sequence is TGTGCCAGCAGCCACAGGGGATTGGGTCAGCCCCAGCATTTT. It translates to CASSHRGLGQPQHF. The rearrangement joins TRBV7-2 to TRBJ1-5; 7 positions agree with TRBD1. The CDR3 sequence is 14 residues long. The germline gives CDR1 SGHTA, CDR2 FQGNSA. With V trimmed by 5 bases and J by 6 bases, 7 bases remained unmatched.